The TCR beta chain described here comes from a study of OX40 agonist ivuxolimab in advanced cancers. Sequenced by immunoSEQ multiplex PCR; TCRdb stores in-frame clones only, minus some. The sample consists of around 30,000 clones, 82% of them appearing once. With regard to this clone: Its target is not known.

Study-level results: Some nonresponders also had low normalized T-cell clonal expansion.

With autoimmune disease history or systemic immunosuppression, patients were excluded. Blood specimens came from baseline, cycle 4 day 1, and cycle 7 day 1. The sample here was CD4+ or CD8+ T cells sorted from blood, taken in a trial of the OX40 agonist ivuxolimab. This TCR derives from an adult with an advanced solid tumor such as melanoma, head and neck, liver or kidney cancer.

CDR3 region: CARIPETNYGYTF. The DNA of the CDR3 is TGTGCCAGAATTCCAGAGACGAACTATGGCTACACCTTC. The J gene is TRBJ1-2, the V gene TRBV21-1. TRBV21-1 is a pseudogene. The CDR3 extends over 13 amino acids.